What follows is one T cell receptor beta chain and its context. Its target is unknown. The length of the CDR3 is 17 residues. The germline CDR1 and CDR2 sequences are MNHNS and SASEGT. V lost 6 bases and J 3 bases, leaving 22 bases between the germline ends. The entry originates in a study of T cells in Graves' hyperthyroidism and ophthalmopathy. Overall study results and limits: Stable hyperthyroidism was separated from ophthalmopathy by a model based on 13 V-J features.

TCR beta CDR3 region amplification was performed from RNA transcripts. Carried out on the TCR CDR3, a first-round RT-PCR used the HTBI primer set. TCRdb ran MiXCR on the multiplex PCR reads and lists one entry per CDR3 protein. The sample has more than 550,000 distinct CDR3 sequences; 15% to 20% are singletons. Diagnoses were established using clinical symptoms, serum thyroxine and TRAb, thyroid ultrasound and orbital computed tomography. The source of the PBMCs was around 10 ml of fresh peripheral blood. V gene TRBV6-1 combines with J gene TRBJ2-3, with a weak D call TRBD1 (7 bases). The source material was blood. This TCR was recovered from a woman aged 50 to 60 with Graves' hyperthyroidism that later progressed to Graves' ophthalmopathy. The CDR3 DNA follows: TGTGCCAGCAGAGACCTGGGTCAGGGGGGAATAACAGATACGCAGTATTTT. Its translation is CASRDLGQGGITDTQYF.